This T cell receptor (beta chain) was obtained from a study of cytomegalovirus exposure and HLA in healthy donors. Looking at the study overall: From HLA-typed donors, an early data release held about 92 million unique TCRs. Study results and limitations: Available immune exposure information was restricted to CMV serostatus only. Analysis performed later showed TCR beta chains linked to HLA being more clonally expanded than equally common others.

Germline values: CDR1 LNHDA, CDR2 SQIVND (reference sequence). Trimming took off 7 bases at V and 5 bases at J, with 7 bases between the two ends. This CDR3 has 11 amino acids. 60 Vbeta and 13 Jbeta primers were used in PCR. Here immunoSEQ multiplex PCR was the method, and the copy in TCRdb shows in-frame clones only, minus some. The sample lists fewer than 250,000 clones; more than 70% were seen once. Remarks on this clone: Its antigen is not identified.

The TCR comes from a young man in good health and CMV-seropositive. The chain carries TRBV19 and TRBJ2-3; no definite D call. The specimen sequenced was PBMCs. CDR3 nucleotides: TGTGCCAGTAAGCTTCTAGATACGCAGTATTTT. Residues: CASKLLDTQYF.